This T cell receptor (beta chain) appears in the sequencing data of a study of CD8 T cells in Susac syndrome. V was clipped by 3 bases and J by 1 base; unmatched bases: 1. Germline CDR1 and CDR2: SGHVS and FNYEAQ. This CDR3 region has 14 residues. The RNA, about 0.5 to 1 ug, was put through reverse transcription using random hexamers. TCR beta CDR3 was amplified by immunoSEQ covering 54 Vbeta and 13 Jbeta. TCRdb reanalysed the immunoSEQ multiplex PCR reads using MiXCR and keeps one entry per CDR3 protein. Counted here are some 160,000 distinct CDR3 sequences, approximately 95% occurring once; the ten biggest clones make up less than 0.2%. TEMRA cells were FACS-enriched, with CD8+ and CD4+ T cells isolated negatively.

The sequence was collected from a human donor with multiple sclerosis. Sequencing input: CD8+ T cells from PBMCs. This chain joins TRBV7-6 and TRBJ2-3; 7 bases line up with TRBD1. CDR3 residues: CASSFGTGTDTQYF. CDR3 nucleotides: TGTGCCAGCAGCTTCGGGACAGGCACAGATACGCAGTATTTT.